These 25 T cell receptor beta chains originate from one sample sequenced in a study of vaccination and CD4 T cells after COVID-19. Their recognized antigens are unknown. The treatment: 10-day PBMC culture with coronavirus spike peptide pools or control peptides (ViraFEST assay). Sequenced with the Oncomine TCR Beta short-read assay was DNA taken from cultured CD4+ T cells. TCRdb re-called the PCR reads through MiXCR, storing one row per CDR3 protein. The table records just under 4,500 distinct CDR3 sequences, 22% of them present only once. The starting material was CD4+ T cells from blood, cultured in vitro, obtained after SARS-CoV-2 vaccination. These TCRs come from a human donor who had recovered from COVID-19.

This clonotype is medium-sized (0.01 to 0.1%) within its sample. This chain joins TRBV7-2 and TRBJ2-5; 7 nucleotides match TRBD2. The CDR3 runs 14 residues. Germline V CDR1 and CDR2: SGHTA, FQGNSA. J lost 5 bases, V lost 5 bases, and 8 bases had no gene match. CDR3 sequence: CASSPLALLETQYF. The CDR3 coding sequence is TGTGCCAGCAGCCCACTAGCGCTTTTGGAGACCCAGTACTTC.

In its sample, this clonotype was seen a few times. The chain is built from TRBV29-1 and TRBJ2-1; D possibly uses TRBD1 or TRBD2 (6 bases each). Deletions cut 4 bases from V and 8 bases from J, with 21 bases between. The CDR3 is 15 amino acids. Germline CDR1 reads SQVTM; CDR2 reads ANQGSEA. The CDR3 protein is CSVVAGGLRRDEQFF. In DNA form, the CDR3 reads TGCAGCGTTGTTGCCGGGGGCCTTCGCCGGGATGAGCAGTTCTTC.

The CDR3: CASSEGQSPGELFF. For the CDR3, the DNA is TGTGCCAGCAGCGAGGGACAAAGCCCCGGGGAGCTGTTTTTT. The chain recombines TRBV6-1 with TRBJ2-2; the D gene is possibly TRBD1 (6 bases). Trimming shortened V by 6 bases and J by 6 bases, and 14 bases separated the two germline ends. The CDR3 loop spans 14 amino acids. Germline CDR1 reads MNHNS; CDR2 reads SASEGT.

This chain joins TRBV6-4 and TRBJ1-6, with TRBD1 matching over 8 bases. Unmatched junction bases numbered 4, after V lost 6 bases and J lost 3 bases. There are 15 residues in the CDR3. Germline loops: CDR1 MRHNA, CDR2 SNTAGT. CDR3: CASRQTGVYNSPLHF. In nucleotides, the CDR3 is TGTGCCAGCAGGCAGACAGGGGTCTATAATTCACCCCTCCACTTT.

This clonotype is medium-sized (0.01 to 0.1%) by share. The chain is built from TRBV24-1 and TRBJ2-3; no definite D call. The ends were cut back, 6 bases at V and 6 bases at J, with 9 bases in the middle. The CDR3 covers 12 residues. Germline CDR1 and CDR2: KGHDR and SFDVKD. CDR3 region: CATSTLGDTQYF. DNA of the CDR3: TGTGCCACCAGTACCCTCGGGGATACGCAGTATTTT.

This clonotype ranks as medium-sized. The genes are TRBV7-3 and TRBJ1-2; D remains unclear. Germline V gene lookup returns CDR1 SGHTA and CDR2 FQGTGA. The CDR3 has 14 amino acids. V lost 5 bases, J lost 7 bases, and 17 bases lay in between. CDR3 protein: CASSAGVPGSGYTF. The CDR3 nucleotides are TGTGCCAGCAGCGCCGGGGTTCCGGGGAGTGGCTACACCTTC.

V and J are TRBV7-8 and TRBJ1-6; D gene unclear. V was pared by 1 base and J by 6 bases, with 13 bases between. In germline, CDR1 is SGHVS, CDR2 FQNEAQ. This CDR3 contains 16 residues. The CDR3 DNA reads TGTGCCAGCAGCTTAGATTCCGGGTTCGGTAATTCACCCCTCCACTTT. Translating it yields CASSLDSGFGNSPLHF.

A few counts support this clonotype. V is TRBV20-1 and J is TRBJ1-1; TRBD1 agrees at 10 bases. The CDR3 is 13 amino acids. CDR1 is DFQATT, CDR2 SNEGSKA, per germline (reference sequence). J lost 5 bases, V lost 5 bases, and 5 bases had no gene match. CDR3 region: CSAATGGGTEAFF. CDR3 nucleotide sequence: TGCAGTGCTGCGACAGGGGGCGGAACTGAAGCTTTCTTT.

This clonotype was seen ten or more times. This chain connects TRBV27 to TRBJ2-7; 9 bases align to TRBD1. The CDR3 consists of 14 residues. Germline V gene data show CDR1 as MNHEY and CDR2 as SMNVEV (reference sequence). Trimming cost V 3 bases and J 3 bases; bases outside gene matches: 3. The CDR3 DNA sequence: TGTGCCAGCAGTTTGGGGACAGGGTTCTACGAGCAGTACTTC. Protein product: CASSLGTGFYEQYF.

The gene calls are TRBV25-1 and TRBJ1-2; a possible D gene is TRBD1 (5 bases). The CDR3 runs to 11 residues. Germline lookup yields CDR1 MGHDK and CDR2 SYGVNS. The V and J ends lost 6 bases and 5 bases respectively, with 7 bases between them. The CDR3 nucleotides are TGTGCCAGCAGGGAGGGGTATGGCTACACCTTC. Its translation is CASREGYGYTF.

V usage is TRBV7-3 and J usage is TRBJ2-3; D gene unclear. The CDR3 sequence is 13 residues long. In germline, CDR1 is SGHTA, CDR2 FQGTGA. V was cut by 5 bases and J by 6 bases, with 12 bases left in between. In nucleotides, the CDR3 is TGTGCCAGCAGCCCTTTTGTAGGGGATACGCAGTATTTT. This sequence encodes CASSPFVGDTQYF.

V and J are TRBV7-2 and TRBJ1-1; 8 nucleotides align to TRBD1. CDR3 length: 14 residues. CDR1 is SGHTA, CDR2 FQGNSA, per germline. Germline trimming cut 2 bases from V and 5 bases from J; bases unmatched to any gene: 4. As DNA, the CDR3 is TGTGCCAGCAGCTTACAGGGGGCAGGAACTGAAGCTTTCTTT. This sequence encodes CASSLQGAGTEAFF.

Details on this clonotype: Possible read error: a much larger clone is one base away. The V and J genes are TRBV7-9 and TRBJ2-1; TRBD1 matches at 8 bases. The CDR3 covers 13 residues. CDR1 is SEHNR and CDR2 is FQNEAQ in the germline V gene (reference sequence). Trimming at V came to 1 base and at J to 16 bases, leaving 9 bases not matched to a gene. The CDR3 sequence is CASSLGVEGQDFF. The CDR3 coding sequence is TGTGCCAGCAGCTTAGGCGTAGAGGGACAGGACTTCTTC.

This clonotype was seen a handful of times. The chain carries TRBV12-3 or TRBV12-4 and TRBJ1-5; no firm D call. The CDR3 length is 15 residues. V lost 6 bases to trimming and J lost 3 bases, with 15 bases between them. This CDR3 reads CASSPQLGANQPQHF. The CDR3 DNA reads as TGTGCCAGCAGCCCCCAGTTAGGTGCCAATCAGCCCCAGCATTTT.

By sample fraction, this clonotype is hyperexpanded. This sequence joins TRBV27 and TRBJ2-1, with a weak D call TRBD1 (5 bases). Trimming shortened V by 0 bases and J by 5 bases, and 14 bases separated the two germline ends. In germline, CDR1 is MNHEY, CDR2 SMNVEV (reference sequence). The CDR3 has 16 amino acids. The CDR3 nucleotides are TGTGCCAGCAGTTTATCACCAGGGATGGGAAACAATGAGCAGTTCTTC. Translation: CASSLSPGMGNNEQFF.

The V and J genes are TRBV7-8 and TRBJ2-1; the D gene is possibly TRBD1 (8 bases). CDR1 and CDR2 from the germline V gene are SGHVS and FQNEAQ. The ends were cut back, 6 bases at V and 9 bases at J, with 21 bases in the middle. The CDR3 extends over 15 amino acids. CDR3 nucleotide sequence: TGTGCCAGCAGGCCCGGGACAGGAGGGGGGGGTGAGCAGTTCTTC. Amino acid sequence: CASRPGTGGGGEQFF. The full variable domain, rest sourced from reference TRBV7-8 and TRBJ2-1, is GAGVSQSPRYKVAKRGQDVALRCDPISGHVSLFWYQQALGQGPEFLTYFQNEAQLDKSGLPSDRFFAERPEGSVSTLKIQRTQQEDSAVYLCASRPGTGGGGEQFFGPGTRLTVL.

The chain carries TRBV4-3 and TRBJ1-2; D is unclear. The V and J ends lost 0 bases and 8 bases respectively, with 16 bases between them. This CDR3 comprises 15 residues. The V gene's germline CDR1 is LGHNA and CDR2 YSLEER. CDR3 nucleotides: TGCGCCAGCAGCCAAGATGGCTCTCCCTCCAGCGGCTACACCTTC. This encodes CASSQDGSPSSGYTF.

This clonotype was found a few times. The chain is built from TRBV2 and TRBJ1-2; D uncertain. This CDR3 comprises 12 residues. V lost 2 bases, J lost 6 bases, and 7 bases lay in between. Per the germline V gene, CDR1 is SNHLY and CDR2 is FYNNEI. CDR3 sequence reads: CASSESRNGYTF. The DNA of the CDR3 is TGTGCCAGCAGTGAAAGCAGAAATGGCTACACCTTC.

The chain is built from TRBV5-1 and TRBJ1-2; TRBD1 matches 7 bases. J gave up 8 bases and V 4 bases, and 14 bases lay outside the gene matches. This CDR3 is built from 15 residues. Germline assignment: CDR1 SGHRS and CDR2 YFSETQ. This CDR3 is CASSPMDGGGRGYTF. The CDR3 bases are TGCGCCAGCAGCCCAATGGATGGAGGGGGCCGGGGCTACACCTTC.

This clonotype is termed medium-sized (0.01 to 0.1%). Written as DNA, the CDR3 is TGCAGCGCCTTTTCGGGGTATGGCTACACCTTC. Translated: CSAFSGYGYTF. The chain uses TRBV20-1 and TRBJ1-2; D is ambiguous. Germline V gives CDR1 DFQATT, CDR2 SNEGSKA (reference sequence). The CDR3 has 11 residues.

By share, this clonotype ranks as medium-sized. The DNA for the CDR3 is TGCAGTGCTAAAGCCCCGGGACAGGGCACCCAGCCCCAGCATTTT. It codes for CSAKAPGQGTQPQHF. This sequence joins TRBV20-1 and TRBJ1-5, with 9 bases fitting TRBD1. V trimming: 4 bases; J trimming: 7 bases; junction bases outside the gene matches: 11. The CDR3 contains 15 residues. CDR1 is DFQATT and CDR2 is SNEGSKA in the germline V gene (reference sequence).

This sequence joins TRBV6-5 and TRBJ1-5; 7 bases are shared with TRBD1. V lost 4 bases and J lost 8; bases outside the gene matches: 8. The CDR3 consists of 14 residues. Germline V lookup: CDR1 MNHEY, CDR2 SVGAGI. CDR3 in DNA: TGTGCCAGCAGTTCCGGACAGGAGTTTGAGCCCCAGCATTTT. Translated, it gives CASSSGQEFEPQHF.

This clonotype counts as medium-sized (0.01 to 0.1%). CDR3 nucleotide sequence: TGTGCCACCAGTGACCACAGGGACCAAGAGACCCAGTACTTC. Translating gives CATSDHRDQETQYF. The V and J genes are TRBV24-1 and TRBJ2-5, with TRBD1 as a possible D gene (6 bases). Trimming cost V 4 bases and J 0 bases, with 8 bases left between them. There are 14 residues in the CDR3. Germline V lookup: CDR1 KGHDR, CDR2 SFDVKD.

Only a few counts were recorded for this clonotype. The genes are TRBV5-4 and TRBJ1-2; 9 bases agree with TRBD1. V shed 3 bases, J shed 4 bases, and the junction held 7 bases outside the gene matches. CDR1 SGHNT and CDR2 YYREEE come from the germline V gene (reference sequence). The CDR3 has 15 amino acids. The CDR3 here is CASSSPTGGGYGYTF. CDR3 DNA: TGTGCCAGCAGCTCCCCGACAGGGGGTGGCTATGGCTACACCTTC.

By frequency in the sample, this clonotype is medium-sized. This sequence joins TRBV28 and TRBJ2-7; a weak D match, TRBD1 (7 bases). CDR1 MDHEN and CDR2 SYDVKM come from the germline V gene. The CDR3 totals 13 residues. The V gene lost 10 bases and the J gene lost 2 bases, with 15 bases spanning the gap. The CDR3 protein is CAIGGTEPYEQYF. CDR3 sequence (DNA): TGTGCCATAGGGGGGACAGAGCCCTACGAGCAGTACTTC.